These 7 T cell receptor beta chains were all obtained from the same sample, sequenced in a study. Libraries were prepared by immunoSEQ multiplex PCR; TCRdb keeps only in-frame clonotypes and omits some of them. Of some 48,000 clones in the sample, approximately 93% were seen once. Material for sequencing was PBMCs. The receptors were gathered from a man aged 35 to 55 with rheumatoid arthritis.

CDR3 sequence (DNA): TGTGCCAGCACCGCCCGTGGTAGCGGGGGGGGGTGGGGCGATGAGCAGTTCTTC. It codes for CASTARGSGGGWGDEQFF. The J gene is TRBJ2-1, the V gene TRBV9; 11 bases match TRBD2. Germline loops: CDR1 SGDLS, CDR2 YYNGEE. The V segment lost 6 bases and the J segment 8 bases; nucleotides outside the gene matches: 19. The CDR3 has 18 amino acids.

The rearrangement uses TRBV15 and TRBJ2-7, with 7 bases fitting TRBD2. Germline loops: CDR1 LNHNV, CDR2 YYDKDF (reference sequence). The ends lost 0 bases at V and 9 bases at J; junction bases unmatched: 8. The CDR3 covers 14 residues. This CDR3 reads CATSRDRTSVVQYF. The CDR3 DNA follows: TGTGCCACCAGCAGAGATCGGACTAGTGTGGTGCAGTACTTC. Variable domain in full (rest from reference TRBV15 and TRBJ2-7): DAMVIQNPRYQVTQFGKPVTLSCSQTLNHNVMYWYQQKSSQAPKLLFHYYDKDFNNEADTPDNFQSRRPNTSFCFLDIRSPGLGDTAMYLCATSRDRTSVVQYFGPGTRLTVT.

The V gene is TRBV6-1, the J gene TRBJ2-2; D tentatively reads TRBD1 or TRBD2 (6 bases each). Between the trimmed V and J ends, which lost 1 base and 8 bases, there was a span of 20 bases. Per germline, CDR1 MNHNS and CDR2 SASEGT. CDR3 length: 17 amino acids. The CDR3: CASSEVEGGHRFGELFF. CDR3 nucleotides: TGTGCCAGCAGTGAAGTAGAGGGGGGACATAGATTTGGGGAGCTGTTTTTT.

V gene TRBV10-2 combines with J gene TRBJ2-4; D gene uncertain. In germline, CDR1 is WSHSY, CDR2 SAAADI. This CDR3 has 13 residues. The V and J ends lost 0 bases and 6 bases respectively, with 6 bases between them. CDR3 residues: CASSESWTNIQYF. The CDR3, as DNA: TGCGCCAGCAGTGAGTCTTGGACAAACATTCAGTACTTC.

This chain uses TRBV29-1 with TRBJ1-6, with D hard to call. CDR1 is SQVTM and CDR2 is ANQGSEA in the germline V gene. V was trimmed by 6 bases and J by 0 bases, leaving 6 bases between them. The CDR3 is 13 amino acids. In DNA, the CDR3 is TGCAGCGTCCTGAGCTCCTATAATTCACCCCTCCACTTT. This sequence encodes CSVLSSYNSPLHF. Complete variable domain (other parts from reference TRBV29-1 and TRBJ1-6): SAVISQKPSRDICQRGTSLTIQCQVDSQVTMMFWYRQQPGQSLTLIATANQGSEATYESGFVIDKFPISRPNLTFSTLTVSNMSPEDSSIYLCSVLSSYNSPLHFGNGTRLTVT.

This chain uses TRBV28 with TRBJ1-2, with 7 bases matching TRBD1. Germline V gene sequence: CDR1 MDHEN, CDR2 SYDVKM. The CDR3 extends over 15 amino acids. V lost 2 bases and J lost 5; bases outside the gene matches: 8. The CDR3 DNA follows: TGTGCCAGCAGTTTAATAGGGACAGAGCTATATGGCTACACCTTC. It yields the protein CASSLIGTELYGYTF.

The rearrangement joins TRBV7-2 to TRBJ2-3, with a tentative D call TRBD1 (5 bases). The CDR3 is 15 amino acids. Between the trimmed V and J ends, which lost 1 base and 2 bases, there was a span of 10 bases. From germline, CDR1 is SGHTA and CDR2 FQGNSA. CDR3 sequence reads: CASSLGGASTDTQYF. DNA of the CDR3: TGTGCCAGCAGCTTAGGGGGCGCCTCCACAGATACGCAGTATTTT.